The next 20 T cell receptor beta chains were all read from a single sample in a study of cytomegalovirus exposure and HLA in healthy donors. PCR was performed using 60 Vbeta and 13 Jbeta primers. Libraries were prepared by immunoSEQ multiplex PCR; TCRdb keeps only in-frame clonotypes and omits some of them. Its table records some 89,000 clones. The sequencing input was PBMCs. The receptors derive from a woman under 40 in good health and CMV-seronegative.

J is TRBJ1-4 and V is TRBV4-2; D unclear. V was cut by 4 bases and J by 10 bases, with 16 bases left in between. The CDR3 loop spans 14 amino acids. Germline CDR1 reads LGHNA; CDR2 reads YNFKEQ. The CDR3 sequence: CASSPRGGIGKLFF. CDR3 DNA: TGTGCCAGCAGCCCCCGGGGAGGTATTGGAAAACTGTTTTTT.

V usage is TRBV30 and J usage is TRBJ1-2; perhaps TRBD1 as D (6 bases). V was clipped by 2 bases and J by 0 bases, with 13 bases between them. The germline V gene encodes CDR1 GTSNPN and CDR2 SVGIG (reference sequence). The CDR3 contains 15 residues. The CDR3 nucleotides are TGTGCCTGGAGTCGGACAGCCAAGTCTAACTATGGCTACACCTTC. It encodes CAWSRTAKSNYGYTF.

V gene TRBV10-3 combines with J gene TRBJ2-7; the D is unclear. Germline CDR1 reads ENHRY; CDR2 reads SYGVKD. This CDR3 region has 13 residues. V was clipped by 3 bases and J by 1 base, with 7 bases between them. The DNA for the CDR3 is TGTGCCATCAGTGAAGAGCTATCCTACGAGCAGTACTTC. The encoded protein is CAISEELSYEQYF.

This chain uses TRBV19 with TRBJ2-2, with TRBD2 matching over 10 bases. The CDR3 contains 15 residues. The V gene's germline CDR1 is LNHDA and CDR2 SQIVND (reference sequence). J was trimmed by 6 bases and V by 7 bases; bases with no gene match: 8. The DNA for the CDR3 is TGTGCCAGTACCCTCACTAGCGGGGCGGCCGGGGAGCTGTTTTTT. Translating gives CASTLTSGAAGELFF.

J is TRBJ1-2 and V is TRBV6-4, with 8 bases aligning to TRBD1. Germline values: CDR1 MRHNA, CDR2 SNTAGT. V shed 5 bases and J 3 bases; nucleotides not matched to a gene: 2. The CDR3 runs to 13 residues. CDR3: CASSPDRDYGYTF. The CDR3 DNA reads as TGTGCCAGCAGTCCGGACAGGGACTATGGCTACACCTTC.

The V call is TRBV28, the J call TRBJ2-1, with unresolved D. Per germline, CDR1 MDHEN and CDR2 SYDVKM. The CDR3 length is 15 residues. The V end lost 6 bases, the J end lost 0 bases, and 12 bases lay between the germline ends. CDR3 residues: CASRARRSSYNEQFF. As DNA, the CDR3 is TGTGCCAGCAGGGCCCGAAGAAGCTCCTACAATGAGCAGTTCTTC.

The gene calls are TRBV29-1 and TRBJ2-7; 11 bases match TRBD1. Germline CDR1 is SQVTM and CDR2 is ANQGSEA. The V segment lost 6 bases and the J segment 0 bases; nucleotides outside the gene matches: 1. The CDR3 spans 13 residues. CDR3: CSVDRGHSYEQYF. CDR3 nucleotide sequence: TGCAGCGTGGACAGGGGGCACTCCTACGAGCAGTACTTC.

This rearrangement joins TRBV14 to TRBJ1-4; TRBD1 matches 8 bases. V lost 0 bases, J lost 6 bases, and 6 bases stayed unmatched. The V gene's germline CDR1 is SGHDN and CDR2 FVKESK. CDR3 size: 16 residues. The CDR3 region has the DNA TGTGCCAGCAGCCAAGAAGTGGGACAGGCGCATGAAAAACTGTTTTTT. It translates to CASSQEVGQAHEKLFF.

This sequence joins TRBV14 and TRBJ1-1; no clear D gene. This CDR3 has 18 amino acids. Germline V gene data show CDR1 as SGHDN and CDR2 as FVKESK. The ends were cut back, 0 bases at V and 2 bases at J, with 19 bases in the middle. The DNA of the CDR3 is TGTGCCAGCAGCCAAGATTTAAGCCCCCTAACGCTCAACACTGAAGCTTTCTTT. Translating gives CASSQDLSPLTLNTEAFF.

The J gene is TRBJ2-1, the V gene TRBV5-1; 12 bases agree with TRBD2. The CDR3 has 15 residues. Trimming cost V 0 bases and J 9 bases; bases outside gene matches: 4. Germline CDR1 is SGHRS and CDR2 is YFSETQ. The CDR3: CASSLAGLAGSEQFF. The CDR3 DNA sequence: TGCGCCAGCAGCTTGGCTGGACTAGCGGGAAGTGAGCAGTTCTTC.

Here the CDR3 DNA reads TGCGCCAGCAGCTCTACAGGGGGCTGGGGAACTGAAGCTTTCTTT. Translating it yields CASSSTGGWGTEAFF. The chain has TRBV5-1 and TRBJ1-1; 9 positions match TRBD1. V was clipped by 3 bases and J by 5 bases; unmatched bases: 8. CDR3 length: 15 amino acids. The germline gives CDR1 SGHRS, CDR2 YFSETQ.

V usage is TRBV6-4 and J usage is TRBJ2-1; 7 nucleotides agree with TRBD1. The ends lost 0 bases at V and 9 bases at J; junction bases unmatched: 11. CDR1 is MRHNA, CDR2 SNTAGT, per germline. This CDR3 comprises 16 residues. The chain's CDR3 is CASSDSGTELATEQFF. The DNA of the CDR3 is TGTGCCAGCAGTGACTCCGGGACAGAATTGGCCACTGAGCAGTTCTTC.

The chain recombines TRBV7-9 with TRBJ1-6, with 11 positions matching TRBD1. The CDR3 consists of 13 residues. Germline CDR1 SEHNR, CDR2 FQNEAQ (reference sequence). The V segment lost 11 bases and the J segment 7 bases; nucleotides outside the gene matches: 4. DNA of the CDR3: TGTGCCGGGGGACAGGGGGAGAATTCACCCCTCCACTTT. It yields the protein CAGGQGENSPLHF.

V and J are TRBV5-1 and TRBJ1-6; perhaps TRBD1 as D (6 bases). The V end lost 3 bases, the J end lost 7 bases, and 17 bases lay between the germline ends. Germline values: CDR1 SGHRS, CDR2 YFSETQ. CDR3 length: 16 residues. The CDR3 DNA reads TGCGCCAGCAGCTGGCGGGGGGCTGTTGTGAATTCACCCCTCCACTTT. Its protein product is CASSWRGAVVNSPLHF.

The chain links TRBV13 to TRBJ2-3; D may be TRBD1 (6 bases). Germline V gene sequence: CDR1 PRHDT, CDR2 FYEKMQ (reference sequence). Between the trimmed V and J ends, which lost 3 bases and 0 bases, there was a span of 13 bases. This CDR3 is built from 16 residues. The chain's CDR3 is CASSFLRDTSTDTQYF. CDR3 nucleotides: TGTGCCAGCAGCTTCCTCCGGGACACAAGCACAGATACGCAGTATTTT.

This rearrangement joins TRBV6-5 to TRBJ1-2; TRBD1 aligns across 8 bases. The junction had 8 bases not matched to a gene; V was cut back by 5 bases and J by 6 bases. The germline V gene has CDR1 MNHEY and CDR2 SVGAGI. CDR3 length equals 14 residues. CDR3 sequence (DNA): TGTGCCAGCAGTCCGGACAGGGAGTTGAATGGCTACACCTTC. Translating gives CASSPDRELNGYTF.

V and J are TRBV7-2 and TRBJ2-7; possibly TRBD2 for D (6 bases). There are 15 residues in the CDR3. The germline V and J ends were trimmed by 5 bases and 0 bases, with 14 bases remaining between them. Germline values: CDR1 SGHTA, CDR2 FQGNSA. The CDR3 bases are TGTGCCAGCAGCGTTAGCGGATCTAGCTCCTACGAGCAGTACTTC. Its protein is CASSVSGSSSYEQYF. Together with reference TRBV7-2 and TRBJ2-7, the CDR3 gives the full variable domain: GAGVSQSPSNKVTEKGKDVELRCDPISGHTALYWYRQSLGQGLEFLIYFQGNSAPDKSGLPSDRFSAERTGGSVSTLTIQRTQQEDSAVYLCASSVSGSSSYEQYFGPGTRLTVT.

This chain joins TRBV6-5 and TRBJ1-6; 10 positions match TRBD1. V gave up 6 bases and J gave up 7 bases; unmatched junction bases: 6. The CDR3 consists of 15 residues. CDR1 is MNHEY, CDR2 SVGAGI, per germline. The CDR3 sequence is CASSLETGGNSPLHF. CDR3 sequence (DNA): TGTGCCAGCAGCTTGGAGACAGGGGGCAATTCACCCCTCCACTTT.

The V call is TRBV5-1, the J call TRBJ2-1, with a weak D call TRBD2 (6 bases). V was shortened by 0 bases and J by 6 bases, with 19 bases between the two germline ends. Germline V CDR1 and CDR2: SGHRS, YFSETQ. The CDR3 is made up of 17 amino acids. The CDR3 DNA reads as TGCGCCAGCAGCTTGGCTCGAGGAGGGGATGTTCGCAATGAGCAGTTCTTC. It yields the protein CASSLARGGDVRNEQFF.

The chain recombines TRBV5-1 with TRBJ2-7; the match to TRBD2 covers 8 bases. Per germline, CDR1 SGHRS and CDR2 YFSETQ. V was clipped by 0 bases and J by 3 bases; unmatched bases: 8. The CDR3 length is 16 residues. In DNA, the CDR3 is TGCGCCAGCAGCTTGGCCTCGCGGGGGGACTTCTACGAGCAGTACTTC. This gives the protein CASSLASRGDFYEQYF.